What follows are 11 T cell receptor beta chains derived from one specimen sequenced in a study of control samples from healthy donors and cancer patients. The assay was immunoSEQ multiplex PCR, and TCRdb's table has in-frame clones only and misses some. The sample consists of about 160,000 clones, around 90% of them appearing once. Sequenced: blood. The receptors shown here come from a man aged 25-45 years in good health.

This chain uses TRBV6-5 with TRBJ2-7; 11 bases agree with TRBD2. Looked up from germline, CDR1 is MNHEY and CDR2 is SVGAGI. The CDR3 is 15 residues long. Trimming removed 4 bases from V and 0 bases from J; junction bases left unmatched: 2. The CDR3 DNA follows: TGTGCCAGCAGTTCCGGGACTAGCGGCTCCTACGAGCAGTACTTC. It codes for CASSSGTSGSYEQYF.

The chain is built from TRBV18 and TRBJ1-1; D unclear. Trimming took off 3 bases at V and 5 bases at J, with 10 bases between the two ends. The CDR3 is 13 amino acids. In germline, CDR1 is KGHSH, CDR2 LQKENI. This CDR3 reads CASSPPIWTEAFF. The CDR3 DNA reads as TGTGCCAGCTCACCCCCGATCTGGACTGAAGCTTTCTTT.

This clone has only a few counts. This chain links TRBV2 with TRBJ2-7; D may match TRBD1 or TRBD2 (5 bases each). The CDR3 contains 12 residues. Germline V CDR1 and CDR2: SNHLY, FYNNEI. The V end lost 8 bases, the J end lost 2 bases, and 10 bases lay between the germline ends. CDR3 amino acids: CASRGKTYEQYF. CDR3 coding DNA: TGTGCCAGCCGGGGCAAAACCTACGAGCAGTACTTC.

The V gene is TRBV5-8, the J gene TRBJ2-5, with D perhaps TRBD2 (7 bases). The V end lost 6 bases, the J end lost 2 bases, and 17 bases lay between the germline ends. The CDR3 extends over 15 amino acids. Germline V lookup: CDR1 SGHTS, CDR2 YDEGEE. CDR3 coding DNA: TGTGCCAGCAACCGACTGGGGGGGCTACAAGAGACCCAGTACTTC. As protein: CASNRLGGLQETQYF.

The chain employs TRBV4-2 and TRBJ1-1; no clear D gene. The length of the CDR3 is 15 residues. V lost 0 bases to trimming and J lost 4 bases, with 12 bases between them. Germline V gene data show CDR1 as LGHNA and CDR2 as YNFKEQ. This chain's CDR3 is CASSQETVRITEAFF. CDR3 in DNA: TGTGCCAGCAGCCAAGAAACAGTCAGGATCACTGAAGCTTTCTTT.

The rearrangement links TRBV6-2 or TRBV6-3 to TRBJ1-1; D unclear. V shed 3 bases and J shed 5 bases, with 7 bases lying between them. The CDR3 is 12 amino acids. Looked up from germline, CDR1 is MNHEY and CDR2 is SVGEGT. Here the CDR3 DNA reads TGTGCCAGCAGTTATTTATTGACTGAAGCTTTCTTT. Translation: CASSYLLTEAFF.

V gene TRBV19 combines with J gene TRBJ2-1, with 11 nucleotides matching TRBD2. The CDR3 extends over 14 amino acids. Trimming took 8 bases from V and 6 from J; bases not matched to a gene: 6. Per germline, CDR1 LNHDA and CDR2 SQIVND (reference sequence). CDR3 DNA: TGTGCCAGTGGAGGACTAGCGGGTTCCAATGAGCAGTTCTTC. This sequence encodes CASGGLAGSNEQFF.

This chain links TRBV6-5 with TRBJ1-3; 8 bases map to TRBD1. The CDR3 totals 15 residues. V trimming: 0 bases; J trimming: 4 bases; junction bases outside the gene matches: 2. CDR1 is MNHEY and CDR2 is SVGAGI in the germline V gene. CDR3 nucleotides: TGTGCCAGCAGTTACTCGGGGACAGGCGGAAACACCATATATTTT. Translating it yields CASSYSGTGGNTIYF.

The chain carries TRBV7-2 and TRBJ2-4, with D possibly called TRBD1 or TRBD2 (5 bases each). Looked up from germline, CDR1 is SGHTA and CDR2 is FQGNSA. This CDR3 comprises 17 residues. The ends were cut back, 4 bases at V and 0 bases at J, with 16 bases in the middle. As DNA, the CDR3 is TGTGCCAGCAGCTCCCGGGTCAGGGACGTAGCCAAAAACATTCAGTACTTC. It codes for CASSSRVRDVAKNIQYF.

The chain employs TRBV28 and TRBJ2-2, with D maybe TRBD1 (6 bases). The V gene lost 3 bases and the J gene lost 7 bases, with 21 bases spanning the gap. The germline CDR1 and CDR2 sequences are MDHEN and SYDVKM. This CDR3 spans 17 amino acids. The CDR3 loop is CASSFLGAQMFGGELFF. The CDR3 nucleotides read TGTGCCAGCAGTTTTTTGGGGGCGCAAATGTTTGGCGGGGAGCTGTTTTTT. The full variable domain, its missing parts supplied by reference TRBV28 and TRBJ2-2, is DVKVTQSSRYLVKRTGEKVFLECVQDMDHENMFWYRQDPGLGLRLIYFSYDVKMKEKGDIPEGYSVSREKKERFSLILESASTNQTSMYLCASSFLGAQMFGGELFFGEGSRLTVL.

This chain connects TRBV7-2 to TRBJ2-5; 7 nucleotides match TRBD2. The CDR3 is 16 residues long. J was trimmed by 7 bases and V by 1 base; bases with no gene match: 12. Germline values: CDR1 SGHTA, CDR2 FQGNSA. CDR3: CASSLVGAGDLGTQYF. DNA for the CDR3: TGTGCCAGCAGCTTAGTAGGCGCGGGGGATTTGGGGACCCAGTACTTC.